The T cell receptor beta chain described here comes from a study of PD-1 blockade in classical Hodgkin lymphoma. Whole-study findings and limits: TCR diversity in CD4+, not CD8+, cells rose significantly by C4D1. Complete responders matched newly diagnosed patients in baseline diversity. Newly diagnosed patients reportedly had lower baseline TCR diversity than healthy donors.

A word on this clone: The target antigen is unknown.

Autologous stem cell transplantation was followed by relapse in every patient, and brentuximab vedotin exposure varied. Complete response, partial response or progressive disease constituted the best responses recorded. Clones were read by immunoSEQ multiplex PCR, and TCRdb kept only the in-frame ones, dropping some. The sample has tens of thousands of clones, about 82% seen once; the top ten hold about 7.8%. The CDR3 spans 17 residues. V was pared by 5 bases and J by 1 base, with 20 bases between. Germline V gene sequence: CDR1 MDHEN, CDR2 SYDVKM. Sequenced material: peripheral blood mononuclear cells (PBMCs), taken before the second cycle of nivolumab. The chain has TRBV28 and TRBJ2-5; D possibly matches TRBD1 or TRBD2 (5 bases each). This clonotype originated in a human donor with classical Hodgkin lymphoma. The CDR3 region is CASSRRDLTALQETQYF. The DNA of the CDR3 is TGTGCCAGCAGTCGAAGGGACCTCACAGCCCTCCAAGAGACCCAGTACTTC. Looking up the rest from reference TRBV28 and TRBJ2-5 gives the full variable domain: DVKVTQSSRYLVKRTGEKVFLECVQDMDHENMFWYRQDPGLGLRLIYFSYDVKMKEKGDIPEGYSVSREKKERFSLILESASTNQTSMYLCASSRRDLTALQETQYFGPGTRLLVL.